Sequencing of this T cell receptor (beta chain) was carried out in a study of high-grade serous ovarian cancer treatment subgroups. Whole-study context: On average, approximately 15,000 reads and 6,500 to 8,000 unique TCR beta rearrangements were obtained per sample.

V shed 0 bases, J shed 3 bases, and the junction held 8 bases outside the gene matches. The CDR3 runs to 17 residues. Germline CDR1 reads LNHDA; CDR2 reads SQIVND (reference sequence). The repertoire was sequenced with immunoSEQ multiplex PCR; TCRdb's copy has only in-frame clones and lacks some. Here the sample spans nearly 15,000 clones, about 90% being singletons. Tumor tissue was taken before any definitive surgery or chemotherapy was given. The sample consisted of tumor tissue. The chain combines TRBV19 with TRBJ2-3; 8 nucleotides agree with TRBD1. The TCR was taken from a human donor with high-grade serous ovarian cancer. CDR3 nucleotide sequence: TGTGCCAGTAGTATAGAGGGGACAGGCCAAAGGACAGATACGCAGTATTTT. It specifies CASSIEGTGQRTDTQYF.